This TCR beta chain was sequenced during a study of T cell repertoires in ileal Crohn's disease (dated by TCRdb to 2018 to 2020). For context, the study as a whole: Median disease duration was about eight years, and roughly 35% of patients were identified as active smokers at the time of surgery. A Rutgeerts score above i0 was used to define endoscopic postoperative recurrence. Running in parallel with the study was a multicentre cohort set up to find predictors of early endoscopic recurrence following ileocolonic resection. The study sequenced about 180 mucosal samples from 57 patients, taken at several locations on the surgical specimen and at postoperative endoscopy. TCR repertoire analysis was done in roughly 57 Crohn's disease patients from a prospective multicentre cohort. Every patient underwent surgery because of a complication, which was stricturing disease in around 60% and penetrating disease in 39%. Roughly half of the patients were given postoperative therapy, with roughly 20 on anti-TNF agents and about 11 on thiopurines. Overall results and qualifications from the work: Only a subgroup of patients, of unstated size, had mucosal CD4 and CD8 T cells sorted and sequenced. Compared with CD4 T cells, sorted CD8 T cells held more high-frequency clones, which suggests that the mucosal expansions were mostly CD8. A significantly higher proportion of clonal expansions was observed in active smokers at surgery than in non-smokers (about 25% vs 20%, p=0.02). Endoscopic recurrence was found to be associated with higher high-frequency clone percentages at surgery, and recurrence was observed in all patients with clonality above 26.8% (18/57).

The CDR3 holds 13 amino acids from the cysteine to the phenylalanine. The sequence is cut down to CDR3 DNA, 39 bases in frame from base 1. Ends trimmed: V by 5 bases, J by 4 bases; bases unmatched to a gene: 2. CDR1 and CDR2 are read off the germline V gene (reference sequence) as MNHNY and SVGAGI. As regards this clone: Its binding antigen is unknown. No quality values exist for individual bases; no much larger clone is one base distant.

Eligible patients were adults with ileal or ileocolonic Crohn's disease who had an indication for ileocolonic resection. Whole ileal mucosal biopsies were kept frozen at -80 degrees C prior to DNA extraction. Genomic DNA was extracted from frozen whole biopsies using a TRizol-based method and was quantified with a NanoDrop 2000 spectrophotometer. About 500 nanograms of biopsy DNA per sample were submitted for commercial TCRB immunosequencing. Adaptive Biotechnology amplified the CDR3 regions from genomic DNA with a two-step multiplex PCR designed to control amplification bias. Primers covering every V and J gene segment were used in the first PCR, while barcodes and Illumina adapters were added in the second PCR. CDR3 libraries were sequenced on an Illumina instrument. Per the authors' processing: Analysis combined the vendor-provided pipelines with custom analysis of raw data in R/Bioconductor under R version 3.3.0. Clonality, ranging from 0 to 1, was calculated as the inverse of the normalised Shannon entropy of all productive clones. High-frequency clones were defined as the repertoire share of the top 100 clones, retaining only clones passing a 95% confidence test. The Simpson index measured repertoire diversity, and the Morisita-Horn index measured overlap between samples. TCRdb took over this immuneACCESS table, retaining in-frame rearrangements with V and J assigned. Such tables are incomplete; in checked studies, under half of the missing clones stem from an unresolved V gene, and the remainder is unexplained. V and J calls and clone size follow that table, whereas D and trimming were derived from the DNA. For this sample the table gives fewer than 7,500 clones, of which about two thirds were detected only once. The ten largest clones capture 9% to 10% of the sample.

The rearranged chain carries TRBV6-6 and TRBJ2-7; 10 bases in between match TRBD2. This TCR came from an adult with Crohn's disease. The specimen sequenced was ileal tissue. The DNA reads TGTGCCAGCAGTGCACTAGCGGGGTACGAGCAGTACTTC. This encodes CASSALAGYEQYF.